This T cell receptor (beta chain) emerged from a study of blood T cell repertoires in COVID-19 (TCRdb year 2020). Regarding the research as a whole: Samples covering the acute and convalescent phases of COVID-19 were provided by collaborators in the United States, Italy and Spain. The prospective study material was composed of cDNA or gDNA derived from T cells, B-cell-depleted T cells, or PBMCs. The dataset comprised deeply sampled blood TCRbeta repertoires from subjects exposed to, actively infected with, or recovered from COVID-19. The repertoires were made available in a free public database intended to serve as a resource for research on the immune response to SARS-CoV-2. The samples were drawn from the first 160 participants of the ongoing ImmuneRACE study and from more than 1,000 subjects provided by 6 global collaborators. A de-identified subject ID, COVID-19 status, age in years and sex were almost always included in the sample metadata. Where HLA class I and class II types were available, the types were taken from metadata supplied by the sample provider, not from assay-based typing. What the authors observed across the whole study: The quantity of clinical and demographic metadata differed by source and by participant and was supplied without curation.

TCRbeta CDR3 regions were amplified from genomic DNA using the immunoSEQ Assay, a bias-controlled multiplex PCR. The study's processing was this. The number of nucleated cells in each sample was estimated from the amplification of reference gene primers within the assay. To quantify the absolute abundance of each unique TCRbeta CDR3 rearrangement, sequence reads were collapsed and filtered. For each sample, productive Simpson clonality was calculated as the square root of Simpson's diversity index across productive rearrangements. Sourced from immuneACCESS, this table was stored by TCRdb with only in-frame sequences that have V and J called. A share of the clones is absent; for the studies checked, an unresolved V gene accounts for under half, and the remainder has no known explanation. The V and J calls and clone size are taken from that table; D and trimming were inferred from the DNA. Across this sample there are 200,000 to 250,000 clones, with approximately 86% seen only once. In total, the top ten clones hold 3% to 3.5% of the sample.

A remark on this clone: No antigen is known for it. No much larger clone is present one base from it, and per-base qualities are unavailable.

Another Seattle source contributed samples from volunteer blood donors who had recovered from COVID-19. Whole blood was collected in K2EDTA tubes by collaborating institutions according to the institutions' own protocols. For TCRbeta analysis, collaborators shipped samples as frozen whole blood, isolated PBMCs, or DNA extracted from either of those sample types. Based on the germline V gene, the CDR1 and CDR2 sequences are MNHEY and SVGAGI. Compared with germline, V lacks 0 bases and J lacks 8 bases; bases without a gene match: 3. There are 16 amino acids in the CDR3, from cysteine to phenylalanine inclusive. The DNA shown is the 48-base CDR3, in frame from base 1.

The receptor's source is a woman aged 25 to 39 who had recovered from COVID-19. Here the chain combines TRBV6-5 and TRBJ1-6, with 11 central nucleotides matching TRBD1. The sequenced sample was peripheral blood. In nucleotides, the sequence is TGTGCCAGCAGTTACTCCGGGACAGGGGGTGATTCACCCCTCCACTTT. It codes for CASSYSGTGGDSPLHF.